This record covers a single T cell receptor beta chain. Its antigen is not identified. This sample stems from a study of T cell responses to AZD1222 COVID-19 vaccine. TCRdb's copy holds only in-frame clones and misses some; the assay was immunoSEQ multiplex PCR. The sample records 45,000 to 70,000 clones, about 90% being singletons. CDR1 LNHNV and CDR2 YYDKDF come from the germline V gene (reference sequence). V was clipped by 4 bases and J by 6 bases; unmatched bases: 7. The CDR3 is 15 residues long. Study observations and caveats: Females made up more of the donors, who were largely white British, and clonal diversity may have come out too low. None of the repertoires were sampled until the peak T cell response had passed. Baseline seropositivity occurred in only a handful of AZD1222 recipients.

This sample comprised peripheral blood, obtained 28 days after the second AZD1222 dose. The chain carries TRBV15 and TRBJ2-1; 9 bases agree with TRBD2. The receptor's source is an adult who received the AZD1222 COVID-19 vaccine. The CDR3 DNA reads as TGTGCCACCAGCACGAGACTAGCGGAGTCCAATGAGCAGTTCTTC. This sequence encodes CATSTRLAESNEQFF. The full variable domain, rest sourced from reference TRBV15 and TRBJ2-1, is DAMVIQNPRYQVTQFGKPVTLSCSQTLNHNVMYWYQQKSSQAPKLLFHYYDKDFNNEADTPDNFQSRRPNTSFCFLDIRSPGLGDTAMYLCATSTRLAESNEQFFGPGTRLTVL.